The 17 T cell receptor beta chains below all came from one sample that was sequenced in a study of cytomegalovirus exposure and HLA in healthy donors. The PCR employed 60 Vbeta primers together with 13 Jbeta primers. The protocol was immunoSEQ multiplex PCR, while the TCRdb copy is restricted to in-frame clones and leaves out a portion. The sample lists around 140,000 clones, roughly 70% occurring once. Material for sequencing was PBMCs. Receptors originate from a man under 40 in good health and CMV-seronegative.

The V call is TRBV9, the J call TRBJ1-2; D is perhaps TRBD1 (5 bases). Trimming took 3 bases from V and 7 from J, leaving 13 bases between them. The CDR3 runs 13 residues. Germline V gives CDR1 SGDLS, CDR2 YYNGEE. CDR3 sequence: CASSEGRGAGYTF. The CDR3 DNA is TGTGCCAGCAGCGAGGGGAGGGGCGCTGGCTACACCTTC.

The chain links TRBV10-2 to TRBJ1-3; weak D call: TRBD1 (6 bases). CDR1 and CDR2 (germline): WSHSY, SAAADI. Trimming took 4 bases from V and 4 from J, leaving 8 bases between them. The CDR3 has 13 amino acids. The CDR3 here is CASSVGGGNTIYF. The CDR3 coding sequence is TGCGCCAGCAGTGTAGGGGGAGGAAACACCATATATTTT.

The genes are TRBV5-1 and TRBJ2-5; weak D call: TRBD2 (6 bases). Per germline, CDR1 SGHRS and CDR2 YFSETQ. Trimming cost V 3 bases and J 0 bases, with 15 bases left between them. This CDR3 region has 16 residues. The CDR3 DNA reads TGCGCCAGCAGCTGGGGGGACTGGAAAAACCAAGAGACCCAGTACTTC. Its protein is CASSWGDWKNQETQYF.

The rearrangement joins TRBV2 to TRBJ1-5; D might be TRBD1 (5 bases). The V end lost 4 bases, the J end lost 1 base, and 17 bases lay between the germline ends. CDR1 is SNHLY and CDR2 is FYNNEI in the germline V gene. The CDR3 is 17 residues long. CDR3 amino acids: CASSARVLGYSNQPQHF. CDR3 sequence (DNA): TGTGCCAGCAGTGCCAGGGTCCTAGGATACAGCAATCAGCCCCAGCATTTT.

The chain is built from TRBV5-1 and TRBJ2-3; TRBD2 agrees at 10 bases. There are 16 residues in the CDR3. The germline V gene encodes CDR1 SGHRS and CDR2 YFSETQ. J gave up 1 base and V 4 bases, and 6 bases lay outside the gene matches. Written as DNA, the CDR3 is TGCGCCAGCAGCCCCCTAGCGGGAGCCGGCACAGATACGCAGTATTTT. This gives the protein CASSPLAGAGTDTQYF.

CDR3 amino acids: CASSQSITGALEGQYF. The CDR3, as DNA: TGTGCCAGCAGCCAATCGATAACAGGGGCACTGGAAGGGCAGTACTTC. The chain is built from TRBV16 and TRBJ2-7; 7 nucleotides agree with TRBD1. Trimming at V came to 0 bases and at J to 9 bases, leaving 14 bases not matched to a gene. Germline CDR1 is KGHSY and CDR2 is FQNENV. The CDR3 has 16 amino acids.

In this sample, this clone turned up once. The chain links TRBV30 to TRBJ1-1; D perhaps matches TRBD1 (6 bases). The CDR3 runs 13 residues. V was cut by 3 bases and J by 1 base, with 9 bases left in between. Germline CDR1 and CDR2: GTSNPN and SVGIG (reference sequence). CDR3 sequence reads: CAWSRTENTEAFF. In DNA, the CDR3 is TGTGCCTGGAGCCGGACAGAGAACACTGAAGCTTTCTTT.

The chain employs TRBV25-1 and TRBJ1-5; D gene uncertain. Trimming took 4 bases from V and 6 from J, leaving 13 bases between them. This CDR3 comprises 14 residues. The germline gives CDR1 MGHDK, CDR2 SYGVNS. CDR3 protein: CASSAGSGGQPQHF. CDR3 in DNA: TGTGCCAGCAGTGCGGGATCGGGAGGTCAGCCCCAGCATTTT.

This clone has just a few counts. The V call is TRBV2, the J call TRBJ1-4; D unresolved. V was trimmed by 8 bases and J by 8 bases, leaving 9 bases between them. This CDR3 is built from 11 residues. The V gene's germline CDR1 is SNHLY and CDR2 FYNNEI. In DNA form, the CDR3 reads TGTGCCAGCTCCCCGGAGGAAAAACTGTTTTTT. Its protein product is CASSPEEKLFF.

The gene calls are TRBV29-1 and TRBJ1-6, with D unclear. The V end lost 6 bases, the J end lost 4 bases, and 10 bases lay between the germline ends. This CDR3 contains 13 residues. Germline V gene data show CDR1 as SQVTM and CDR2 as ANQGSEA. CDR3 nucleotides: TGCAGCGTGGCAACAGAATATAATTCACCCCTCCACTTT. Residues: CSVATEYNSPLHF.

This chain connects TRBV2 to TRBJ1-5; D possibly corresponds to TRBD1 (5 bases). Germline V lookup: CDR1 SNHLY, CDR2 FYNNEI. The V and J ends lost 2 bases and 5 bases respectively, with 10 bases between them. CDR3 length: 14 residues. The CDR3 here is CASSEWQGDQPQHF. The CDR3 nucleotides are TGTGCCAGCAGTGAATGGCAGGGCGATCAGCCCCAGCATTTT.

The gene calls are TRBV18 and TRBJ1-5; D is possibly TRBD1 (5 bases). The CDR3 extends over 12 amino acids. Germline V lookup: CDR1 KGHSH, CDR2 LQKENI. V was pared by 4 bases and J by 11 bases, with 12 bases between. The CDR3 region is CASSLTDTAQHF. Here the CDR3 DNA reads TGTGCCAGCTCACTAACGGACACGGCCCAGCATTTT.

The count of this clone is one. The V call is TRBV30, the J call TRBJ2-5, with D uncertain. With 7 bases removed from V and 4 bases from J, the gap between germline ends came to 4 bases. Germline V CDR1 and CDR2: GTSNPN, SVGIG (reference sequence). The CDR3 spans 9 residues. The CDR3 bases are TGTGCCTCCCGAGAGACCCAGTACTTC. It is translated as CASRETQYF.

V is TRBV4-1 and J is TRBJ2-5; possible D gene TRBD2, 6 bases. The length of the CDR3 is 15 residues. The V end lost 2 bases, the J end lost 4 bases, and 14 bases lay between the germline ends. Germline loops: CDR1 MGHRA, CDR2 YSYEKL. CDR3 sequence reads: CASSQLAVEGETQYF. For the CDR3, the DNA is TGCGCCAGCAGCCAATTAGCGGTGGAGGGAGAGACCCAGTACTTC.

The chain combines TRBV6-6 with TRBJ2-5, with 10 bases aligning to TRBD1. The J call may not be correct, given that the DNA end is closer to TRBJ2-7. Looked up from germline, CDR1 is MNHNY and CDR2 is SVGAGI (reference sequence). The CDR3 runs to 16 residues. The CDR3 sequence is CASRPTGTGESYEQYF. DNA for the CDR3: TGTGCCAGCAGGCCTACCGGGACAGGGGAGTCCTACGAGCAGTACTTC.

The chain carries TRBV6-6 and TRBJ1-4; 9 nucleotides line up with TRBD1. V was clipped by 6 bases and J by 7 bases; unmatched bases: 6. This CDR3 contains 14 residues. Germline assignment: CDR1 MNHNY and CDR2 SVGAGI (reference sequence). The CDR3, as DNA: TGTGCCAGCAGCCCAACAGGGGGCAGTGAAAAACTGTTTTTT. Residues: CASSPTGGSEKLFF.

Only one count was recorded for this clone. The J gene is TRBJ2-4, the V gene TRBV2, with D possibly TRBD1 on 6 matching bases. This CDR3 is built from 13 residues. From germline, CDR1 is SNHLY and CDR2 FYNNEI. Trimming left V 5 bases short and J 8 bases short, with 13 bases between. The CDR3 nucleotides are TGTGCCAGCAGTCCTCGGGACAAGGACATTCAGTACTTC. Protein: CASSPRDKDIQYF.